A few counts support the clone carrying this T cell receptor (beta chain). Its antigen remains unknown. Quantitative 5'-RACE with molecular barcodes produced the TCR beta libraries. TCRdb independently ran MiXCR on the 5' RACE reads; one entry per CDR3 protein. Among just over 350,000 distinct CDR3 sequences listed, roughly 20% were seen once. These data belong to a study of CD8 T cells in ankylosing spondylitis. The study, taken as a whole, reports: In ankylosing spondylitis blood, a motif of about eight highly homologous TCR beta variants appeared characteristic.

The CDR3 spans 13 residues. Deletions cut 2 bases from V and 6 bases from J, with 11 bases between. The germline gives CDR1 SGHTA, CDR2 FQGTGA. Sequencing input: blood, either unsorted or a sorted T cell fraction (not recorded which). The gene calls are TRBV7-3 and TRBJ2-7, with D possibly TRBD2 on 6 matching bases. This TCR was sampled from a male donor with ankylosing spondylitis or in good health (not recorded which). As DNA, the CDR3 is TGTGCCAGCAGCTTATTCCCGGGGGTCGAGCAGTACTTC. Protein sequence: CASSLFPGVEQYF.